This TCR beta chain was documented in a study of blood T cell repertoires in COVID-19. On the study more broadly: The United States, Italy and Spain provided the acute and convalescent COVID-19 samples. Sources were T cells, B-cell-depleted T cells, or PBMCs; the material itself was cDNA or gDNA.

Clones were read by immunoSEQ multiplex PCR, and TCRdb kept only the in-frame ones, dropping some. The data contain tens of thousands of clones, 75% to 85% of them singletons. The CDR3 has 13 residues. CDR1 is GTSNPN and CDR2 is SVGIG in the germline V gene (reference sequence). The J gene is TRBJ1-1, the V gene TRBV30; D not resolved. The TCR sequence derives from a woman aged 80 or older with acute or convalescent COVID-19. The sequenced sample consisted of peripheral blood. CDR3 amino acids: CVGRDFGFAEAFF. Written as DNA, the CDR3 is TGTGTTGGACGGGATTTTGGGTTCGCTGAAGCTTTCTTT.